This is a list of T cell receptor beta chains from one sample in a study of cytomegalovirus exposure and HLA in healthy donors. Generated by immunoSEQ multiplex PCR, the TCRdb table keeps only in-frame clones and is missing some. In the table there are under 300,000 clones, around 86% of which are singletons. Material for sequencing was PBMCs. These receptors all stem from a woman under 30 in good health and CMV-seronegative. CDR3s include the opening cysteine and the closing phenylalanine or tryptophan. The D gene is left open where the match is weak. The listing skips clone size in some rows; elsewhere it reads once, few, many or a size class.

clone size	J gene	D gene	V gene	CDR3 protein	CDR3 DNA
.	TRBJ1-2	.	TRBV7-2	CASSFPGQGYTF	TGTGCCAGCAGCTTTCCTGGACAGGGCTACACCTTC
.	TRBJ1-2	.	TRBV10-3	CAIKNGDTPYGYTF	TGTGCCATCAAGAATGGCGACACCCCCTATGGCTACACCTTC
.	TRBJ2-1	.	TRBV18	CASSPNGEQFF	TGTGCCAGCTCACCAAACGGTGAGCAGTTCTTC
.	TRBJ2-7	TRBD1	TRBV10-3	CAISPDRGESSYEQYF	TGTGCCATCAGCCCTGACAGGGGCGAAAGCTCCTACGAGCAGTACTTC
.	TRBJ2-4	TRBD1	TRBV28	CASSLSAQGARNIQYF	TGTGCCAGCAGTTTATCAGCCCAGGGGGCCAGAAACATTCAGTACTTC
.	TRBJ2-7	TRBD2	TRBV5-6	CASSRGLAGVSEQYF	TGTGCCAGCAGCCGGGGACTAGCGGGAGTAAGCGAGCAGTACTTC
.	TRBJ1-3	.	TRBV19	CASSLHMGRSSSGNTIYF	TGTGCCAGTAGTCTACATATGGGGCGGTCTAGCTCTGGAAACACCATATATTTT
once	TRBJ1-2	.	TRBV6-5	CASTVFYGYTF	TGTGCCAGCACCGTTTTCTATGGCTACACCTTC
.	TRBJ1-4	TRBD1	TRBV27	CASRTGEKLFF	TGTGCCAGCAGGACAGGGGAAAAACTGTTTTTT
.	TRBJ1-6	TRBD1	TRBV6-5	CASSYRTGANNSPLHF	TGTGCCAGCAGTTACAGGACAGGGGCTAATAATTCACCCCTCCACTTT
once	TRBJ1-3	.	TRBV13	CASSLGPASGNTIYF	TGTGCCAGCAGCTTAGGCCCCGCGTCTGGAAACACCATATATTTT
.	TRBJ2-3	TRBD1	TRBV6-4	CASSESGTGFSGAQYF	TGTGCCAGCAGTGAGTCCGGGACAGGGTTCTCTGGGGCGCAGTATTTT
.	TRBJ2-3	TRBD2	TRBV18	CASSPPSGRLTDTQYF	TGTGCCAGCTCACCACCCAGCGGGAGGCTCACAGATACGCAGTATTTT
.	TRBJ1-2	TRBD1	TRBV6-1	CASRVQGTYGYTF	TGTGCCAGCAGGGTACAGGGGACCTATGGCTACACCTTC
.	TRBJ2-3	.	TRBV7-9	CASSWGGGSTDTQYF	TGTGCCAGCAGCTGGGGGGGCGGGAGCACAGATACGCAGTATTTT
.	TRBJ2-1	.	TRBV7-2	CASSPGGGHNEQFF	TGTGCCAGCAGCCCGGGGGGCGGACACAATGAGCAGTTCTTC